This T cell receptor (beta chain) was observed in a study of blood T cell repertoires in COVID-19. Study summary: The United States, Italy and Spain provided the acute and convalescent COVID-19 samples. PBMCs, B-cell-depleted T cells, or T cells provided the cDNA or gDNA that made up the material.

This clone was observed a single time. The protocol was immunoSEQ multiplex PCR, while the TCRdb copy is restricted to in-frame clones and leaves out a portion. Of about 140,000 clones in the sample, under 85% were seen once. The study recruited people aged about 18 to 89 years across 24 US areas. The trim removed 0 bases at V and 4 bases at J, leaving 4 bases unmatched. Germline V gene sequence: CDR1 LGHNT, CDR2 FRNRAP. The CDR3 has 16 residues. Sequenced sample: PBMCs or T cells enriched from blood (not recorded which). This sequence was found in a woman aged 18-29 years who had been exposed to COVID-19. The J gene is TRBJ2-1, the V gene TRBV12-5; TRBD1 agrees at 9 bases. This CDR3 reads CASGLVTGGAYNEQFF. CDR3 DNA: TGTGCTAGTGGTTTGGTTACAGGGGGCGCTTACAATGAGCAGTTCTTC.